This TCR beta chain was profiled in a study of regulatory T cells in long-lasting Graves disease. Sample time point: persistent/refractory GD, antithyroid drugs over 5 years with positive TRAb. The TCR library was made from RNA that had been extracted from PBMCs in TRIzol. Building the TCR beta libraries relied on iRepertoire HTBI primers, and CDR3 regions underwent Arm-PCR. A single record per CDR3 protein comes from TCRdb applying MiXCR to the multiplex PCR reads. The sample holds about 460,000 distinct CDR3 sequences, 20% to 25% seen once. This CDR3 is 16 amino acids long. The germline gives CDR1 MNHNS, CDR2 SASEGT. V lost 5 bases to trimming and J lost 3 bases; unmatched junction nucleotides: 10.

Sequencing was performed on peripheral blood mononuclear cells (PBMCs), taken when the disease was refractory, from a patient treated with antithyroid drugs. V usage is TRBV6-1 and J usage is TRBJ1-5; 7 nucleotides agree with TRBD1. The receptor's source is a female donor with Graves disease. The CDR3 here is CASSPQGVSNNQPQHF. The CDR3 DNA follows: TGTGCCAGCAGTCCCCAGGGGGTATCGAACAATCAGCCCCAGCATTTT.